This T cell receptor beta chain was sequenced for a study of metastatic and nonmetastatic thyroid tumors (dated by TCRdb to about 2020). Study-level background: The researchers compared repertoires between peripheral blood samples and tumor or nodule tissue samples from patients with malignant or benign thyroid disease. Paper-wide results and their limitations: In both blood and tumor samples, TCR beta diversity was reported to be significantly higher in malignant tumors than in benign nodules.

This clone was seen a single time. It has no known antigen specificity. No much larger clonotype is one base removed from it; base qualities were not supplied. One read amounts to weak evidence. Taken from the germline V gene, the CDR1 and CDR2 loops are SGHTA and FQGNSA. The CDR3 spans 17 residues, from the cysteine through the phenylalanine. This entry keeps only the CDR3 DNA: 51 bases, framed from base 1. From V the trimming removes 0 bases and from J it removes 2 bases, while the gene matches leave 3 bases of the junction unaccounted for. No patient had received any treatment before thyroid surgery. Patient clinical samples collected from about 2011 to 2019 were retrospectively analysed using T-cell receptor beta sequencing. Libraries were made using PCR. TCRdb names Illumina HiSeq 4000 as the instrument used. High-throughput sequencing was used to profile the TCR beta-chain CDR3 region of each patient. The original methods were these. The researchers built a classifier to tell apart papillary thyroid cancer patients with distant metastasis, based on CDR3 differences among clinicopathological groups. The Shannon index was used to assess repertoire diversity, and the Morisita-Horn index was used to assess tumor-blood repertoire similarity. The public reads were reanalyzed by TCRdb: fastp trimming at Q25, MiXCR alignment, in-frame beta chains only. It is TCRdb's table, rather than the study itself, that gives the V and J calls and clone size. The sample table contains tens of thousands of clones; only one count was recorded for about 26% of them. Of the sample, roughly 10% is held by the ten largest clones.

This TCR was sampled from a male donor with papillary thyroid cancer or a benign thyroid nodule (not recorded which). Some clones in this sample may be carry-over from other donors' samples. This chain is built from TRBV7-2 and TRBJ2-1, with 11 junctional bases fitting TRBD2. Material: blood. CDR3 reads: CASSLAGTSGTYNEQFF. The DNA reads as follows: TGTGCCAGCAGCTTAGCGGGGACTAGCGGAACCTACAATGAGCAGTTCTTC.